This TCR beta chain comes out of a study of blood T cells in healthy people across ages. Study-wide results and caveats: It was held that diversity estimates obtained from one million T cells represented underestimates. TCR beta diversity, measured per million T cells, fell in a roughly linear way with age. Higher diversity, along with more naive CD4+ cells, distinguished long-lived donors from aged donors.

V trimming: 5 bases; J trimming: 4 bases; junction bases outside the gene matches: 7. In germline, CDR1 is MNHEY, CDR2 SMNVEV (reference sequence). The length of the CDR3 is 15 residues. This clonotype has just a few counts. Its antigen is undetermined. In each sample, at least 6 million PBMCs were isolated. Combining a sample-barcoded 5' primer with a J-beta primer mix, a second PCR ran for roughly 7 to 12 cycles. Each CDR3 protein gets one entry after TCRdb re-called the 5' RACE reads with MiXCR. The repertoire holds around 870,000 distinct CDR3 sequences, with around 28% as singletons. This chain joins TRBV27 and TRBJ1-2; 10 nucleotides agree with TRBD1. The sample comprised blood. This sequence originates from a woman at least 80 years old in good health. CDR3 DNA: TGTGCCAGCAGTGCCAGGGACAGGGGAGTCTATGGCTACACCTTC. It translates to CASSARDRGVYGYTF.